This is a list of T cell receptor beta chains from one sample in a study of persistence of HIV-infected CD4 T cells. Produced via immunoSEQ multiplex PCR; TCRdb's table is partial and in-frame only. The table records 15,000 to 20,000 clones, 70% to 80% of them present only once. Antigens of these TCRs are unknown. The sample in question was CD4+ T cells sorted from PBMCs after approximately 20-hour stimulation, obtained from a patient who received antiretroviral therapy. These receptors originate from an adult man with HIV who was CMV-seropositive. Both conserved end residues are part of each CDR3. A D gene is named only where the DNA matches it firmly. The size of a clone is reported for some rows only, either as once, few or many, or as a class for expanded clones.

size: NA; J: TRBJ2-1; D: TRBD2; V: TRBV10-1; CDR3: CASSSAGGRNEQFF; DNA: TGCGCCAGCAGTTCAGCGGGGGGCCGGAATGAGCAGTTCTTC
size: NA; J: TRBJ2-6; D: TRBD1; V: TRBV5-5; CDR3: CASSATGAGANVLTF; DNA: TGTGCCAGCAGCGCCACAGGGGCTGGGGCCAACGTCCTGACTTTC
size: NA; J: TRBJ1-1; D: NA; V: TRBV20-1; CDR3: CSASDQEAFF; DNA: TGCAGTGCTTCTGACCAGGAGGCTTTCTTT
size: NA; J: TRBJ1-4; D: NA; V: TRBV6-5; CDR3: CASSYSGGLNEKLFF; DNA: TGTGCCAGCAGTTACTCGGGCGGCCTAAATGAAAAACTGTTTTTT
size: few; J: TRBJ2-1; D: NA; V: TRBV28; CDR3: CASSSTVLNEQFF; DNA: TGTGCCAGCAGTTCCACAGTGCTCAATGAGCAGTTCTTC
size: NA; J: TRBJ1-6; D: NA; V: TRBV5-8; CDR3: CASSRGSASSYNSPLHF; DNA: TGTGCCAGCAGCAGGGGCTCTGCGAGCTCCTATAATTCACCCCTCCACTTT
size: NA; J: TRBJ1-3; D: NA; V: TRBV24-1; CDR3: CATSDRQVFSGNTIYF; DNA: TGTGCCACCAGTGACCGACAGGTCTTCTCTGGAAACACCATATATTTT
size: NA; J: TRBJ1-1; D: TRBD1; V: TRBV18; CDR3: CASSPRLQGDTEAFF; DNA: TGTGCCAGCTCACCAAGACTACAGGGGGACACTGAAGCTTTCTTT
size: NA; J: TRBJ2-3; D: NA; V: TRBV21-1; CDR3: CASSKGLAVITDTQYF; DNA: TGTGCCAGCAGCAAAGGACTAGCGGTGATCACAGATACGCAGTATTTT
size: few; J: TRBJ1-1; D: NA; V: TRBV3-1/TRBV3-2; CDR3: CASSQSLNTEAFF; DNA: TGTGCCAGCAGCCAAAGCCTCAACACTGAAGCTTTCTTT
size: NA; J: TRBJ1-4; D: NA; V: TRBV6-5; CDR3: CASSYDQGEKLFF; DNA: TGTGCCAGCAGTTACGACCAGGGGGAAAAACTGTTTTTT
size: NA; J: TRBJ2-7; D: TRBD2; V: TRBV10-1; CDR3: CASPPAGGGAGNEQYF; DNA: TGCGCCAGCCCTCCCGCGGGCGGGGGGGCGGGGAACGAGCAGTACTTC
size: few; J: TRBJ1-6; D: NA; V: TRBV7-9; CDR3: CASSYPGLGSPLHF; DNA: TGTGCCAGCAGCTATCCAGGGCTTGGTTCACCCCTCCACTTT
size: NA; J: TRBJ1-2; D: NA; V: TRBV18; CDR3: CASSPAEDSNYGYTF; DNA: TGTGCCAGCTCACCCGCGGAGGACTCTAACTATGGCTACACCTTC
size: NA; J: TRBJ2-3; D: TRBD2; V: TRBV11-1; CDR3: CASSKTSVSSTDTQYF; DNA: TGTGCCAGCAGCAAGACTAGCGTCTCTAGCACAGATACGCAGTATTTT
size: NA; J: TRBJ1-2; D: NA; V: TRBV27; CDR3: CASSLRGIGYTF; DNA: TGTGCCAGCAGTCTACGGGGGATTGGCTACACCTTC
size: NA; J: TRBJ1-5; D: TRBD1; V: TRBV29-1; CDR3: CSAVTGGGQPQHF; DNA: TGCAGCGCCGTCACAGGGGGTGGCCAGCCCCAGCATTTT
size: NA; J: TRBJ1-1; D: NA; V: TRBV4-1; CDR3: CASSQRGENTEAFF; DNA: TGCGCCAGCAGCCAAAGAGGAGAAAACACTGAAGCTTTCTTT
size: NA; J: TRBJ1-2; D: TRBD1; V: TRBV2; CDR3: CASSGTAFPTSYGYTF; DNA: TGTGCCAGCAGCGGGACAGCGTTCCCTACCTCATATGGCTACACCTTC
size: NA; J: TRBJ2-2; D: TRBD2; V: TRBV3-1/TRBV3-2; CDR3: CASGIDSGGGAGELFF; DNA: TGTGCCAGCGGAATCGATAGCGGGGGCGGGGCCGGGGAGCTGTTTTTT
size: NA; J: TRBJ2-7; D: NA; V: TRBV18; CDR3: CASSPSRSYEQYF; DNA: TGTGCCAGCTCACCATCGCGTTCTTACGAGCAGTACTTC
size: few; J: TRBJ1-1; D: NA; V: TRBV3-1/TRBV3-2; CDR3: CASSREGERRNTEAFF; DNA: TGTGCCAGCAGCCGAGAAGGAGAGCGGAGGAACACTGAAGCTTTCTTT
size: NA; J: TRBJ2-2; D: TRBD1; V: TRBV7-6; CDR3: CASSLTGSGELFF; DNA: TGTGCCAGCAGCTTGACAGGGTCCGGGGAGCTGTTTTTT
size: few; J: TRBJ2-3; D: NA; V: TRBV24-1; CDR3: CATSDSYSATDTQYF; DNA: TGTGCCACCAGTGATTCCTACAGTGCGACAGATACGCAGTATTTT
size: few; J: TRBJ2-4; D: NA; V: TRBV18; CDR3: CASSPDGGIQYF; DNA: TGTGCCAGCTCACCCGACGGGGGCATTCAGTACTTC
size: NA; J: TRBJ1-3; D: NA; V: TRBV6-5; CDR3: CASSFGRTGNTIYF; DNA: TGTGCCAGCAGTTTTGGACGGACTGGAAACACCATATATTTT
size: NA; J: TRBJ1-5; D: TRBD1; V: TRBV5-1; CDR3: CASSLEGQGGQPQHF; DNA: TGCGCCAGCAGCTTGGAAGGACAGGGTGGGCAGCCCCAGCATTTT
size: NA; J: TRBJ2-1; D: TRBD2; V: TRBV7-3; CDR3: CASSLAAGAYNEQFF; DNA: TGTGCCAGCAGCCTCGCAGCGGGGGCATACAATGAGCAGTTCTTC
size: NA; J: TRBJ2-3; D: TRBD2; V: TRBV28; CDR3: CASSFGGVVADTQYF; DNA: TGTGCCAGCAGTTTTGGGGGGGTGGTCGCAGATACGCAGTATTTT
size: once; J: TRBJ2-1; D: NA; V: TRBV19; CDR3: CASNGMGYNEQFF; DNA: TGTGCCAGTAATGGGATGGGATACAATGAGCAGTTCTTC
size: NA; J: TRBJ2-1; D: NA; V: TRBV18; CDR3: CASSPPGRSYNEQFF; DNA: TGTGCCAGCTCACCACCGGGCAGATCCTACAATGAGCAGTTCTTC
size: few; J: TRBJ2-7; D: TRBD1; V: TRBV19; CDR3: CASRTSSVDRGYEQYF; DNA: TGTGCCAGTAGGACTTCCTCCGTGGACAGGGGATACGAGCAGTACTTC
size: NA; J: TRBJ1-3; D: NA; V: TRBV28; CDR3: CASSGPGISGNTIYF; DNA: TGTGCCAGCAGTGGGCCGGGGATCTCTGGAAACACCATATATTTT
size: NA; J: TRBJ2-3; D: TRBD1; V: TRBV24-1; CDR3: CATSDPTGGTDTQYF; DNA: TGTGCCACCAGTGATCCGACAGGGGGCACAGATACGCAGTATTTT
size: NA; J: TRBJ1-2; D: TRBD1; V: TRBV29-1; CDR3: CSVWDSNYGYTF; DNA: TGCAGCGTTTGGGACAGTAACTATGGCTACACCTTC
size: NA; J: TRBJ1-1; D: NA; V: TRBV19; CDR3: CASTGQGKTEAFF; DNA: TGTGCCAGTACCGGCCAGGGGAAAACTGAAGCTTTCTTT
size: NA; J: TRBJ2-1; D: NA; V: TRBV24-1; CDR3: CATSDHSGTRGYNEQFF; DNA: TGTGCCACCAGTGACCATTCCGGGACTCGAGGTTACAATGAGCAGTTCTTC
size: NA; J: TRBJ1-5; D: TRBD1; V: TRBV19; CDR3: CATSWGGGQGASQPQHF; DNA: TGTGCCACCTCATGGGGGGGAGGACAGGGGGCAAGTCAGCCCCAGCATTTT
size: once; J: TRBJ1-3; D: NA; V: TRBV7-8; CDR3: CASSSQGPAVGNTIYF; DNA: TGTGCCAGCAGCTCACAGGGTCCAGCGGTAGGAAACACCATATATTTT
size: NA; J: TRBJ1-3; D: NA; V: TRBV5-1; CDR3: CASGETASGNTIYF; DNA: TGCGCCAGCGGCGAGACAGCCTCTGGAAACACCATATATTTT
size: NA; J: TRBJ1-2; D: NA; V: TRBV5-1; CDR3: CASSLAEANYGYTF; DNA: TGCGCCAGCAGCTTGGCGGAGGCTAACTATGGCTACACCTTC
size: NA; J: TRBJ1-6; D: NA; V: TRBV9; CDR3: CASSVGGRDNSPLHF; DNA: TGTGCCAGCAGCGTGGGTGGGAGGGATAATTCACCCCTCCACTTT